These 20 T cell receptor beta chains originate from one sample sequenced in a study of tumor-infiltrating lymphocytes in primary liver carcinoma (dated by TCRdb to 2016 to 2017). Without any cell sorting, total RNA and DNA were co-extracted from approximately 22-30 mg of bulk tissue using the AllPrep DNA/RNA mini kit. Instrument on record: Illumina HiSeq 2500. A constant-region primer and ProtoScript II reverse transcriptase were used to reverse-transcribe TCRbeta-specific cDNA from roughly 500 ng total RNA. The TCRbeta libraries were prepared through three rounds of nested multiplex PCR following a slightly modified ARM-PCR procedure. Each of the first two PCR rounds ran for around 9 cycles and used multiplex TRBV1-TRBV30 forward primers together with a Cbeta reverse primer. The public reads were reprocessed in TCRdb via fastp at Q25 and MiXCR, keeping in-frame beta chains. Rows are unified per CDR3 protein, each entry keeping the most common DNA and genes. The sample profile shows fewer than 90,000 distinct CDR3 sequences; over 60% of them were found once. The ten largest clones represent less than 20% of the sample.

The sample was liver tumor tissue from sampling region 1. The sample's cell subset or site, from its label and the paper: tumor region T1, superior pole. These TCRs come from a man in his forties or fifties with primary liver carcinoma and hepatitis B virus infection.

This chain joins TRBV29-1 and TRBJ2-7; D ambiguous. V was pared by 5 bases and J by 0 bases, with 14 bases between. This CDR3 region has 14 residues. Germline lookup yields CDR1 SQVTM and CDR2 ANQGSEA. The CDR3 reads CSVQLKAYSYEQYF. DNA of the CDR3: TGCAGCGTTCAGCTGAAGGCCTACTCCTACGAGCAGTACTTC.

By sample fraction, this clonotype is medium-sized. The rearrangement joins TRBV11-2 to TRBJ1-3; a possible D gene is TRBD1 (6 bases). CDR1 is SGHAT, CDR2 FQNNGV, per germline. The CDR3 sequence is 16 residues long. V was clipped by 6 bases and J by 0 bases, with 15 bases between them. The CDR3 reads CASRQGQFSSGNTIYF. The CDR3 nucleotides are TGTGCCAGCAGGCAAGGACAGTTCAGCTCTGGAAACACCATATATTTT.

With respect to this clonotype: As the CDR3 is not closed by the conserved phenylalanine or tryptophan, this likely results from a read error. Because the CDR3's place on the DNA is in doubt, the DNA is left out and the CDR3 is given as listed by TCRdb. This chain links TRBV29-1 with TRBJ2-1; the table's D call TRBD2 went unverified against the DNA. The CDR3 contains 16 residues when both ends are counted. Germline V gene data show CDR1 as SQVTM and CDR2 as ANQGSEA. The CDR3 reads CSVEPLTSGTYNEHFS.

This clonotype has just one count. This CDR3 is missing its conserved last phenylalanine or tryptophan, likely due to a read error. The DNA is omitted, as the CDR3 cannot be located on it reliably, and the CDR3 follows TCRdb's listing. The chain has TRBV11-2 and TRBJ2-2; the table's D call of TRBD2 was not tested on the DNA. CDR1 is SGHAT and CDR2 is FQNNGV in the germline V gene. Including both end residues, the CDR3 is 17 amino acids long. CDR3 sequence reads: CASSLDGLARNTGELFY.

A remark on this clonotype: It is likely a read error, because the conserved phenylalanine at the end of the CDR3 is missing. V gene TRBV11-2 combines with J gene TRBJ2-1; TRBD1 agrees at 10 bases. CDR3 length: 15 amino acids. Germline values: CDR1 SGHAT, CDR2 FQNNGV. The CDR3 loop reads CVSSSDRGPYNEQFL. The DNA for the CDR3 is TGTGTCAGCAGCTCCGACAGGGGGCCCTACAATGAGCAGTTCCTC.

This sequence joins TRBV11-1 and TRBJ2-7; the D is unclear. Germline loops: CDR1 SGHAT, CDR2 FQDESV (reference sequence). V shed 3 bases and J shed 1 base, with 13 bases lying between them. The CDR3 is made up of 15 amino acids. The CDR3 region is CASSFRYTISYEQYF. In DNA form, the CDR3 reads TGTGCCAGCAGCTTCCGGTACACAATATCCTACGAGCAGTACTTC.

Turning to this clonotype: Sequence at one end of the junction differs from germline and may be a read error. The J gene is TRBJ2-3, the V gene TRBV5-4; 9 positions agree with TRBD2. In germline, CDR1 is SGHNT, CDR2 YYREEE (reference sequence). CDR3 size: 17 residues. As DNA, the CDR3 is TGTGCCGGCAGTACGGTAATTGGGACTAGCAGCACAGATACGCAGTATTTT. Protein sequence: CAGSTVIGTSSTDTQYF. The complete variable domain, with remaining parts taken from reference TRBV5-4 and TRBJ2-3, reads ETGVTQSPTHLIKTRGQQVTLRCSSQSGHNTVSWYQQALGQGPQFIFQYYREEENGRGNFPPRFSGLQFPNYSSELNVNALELDDSALYLCAGSTVIGTSSTDTQYFGPGTRLTVL.

Turning to this clonotype: A much larger clone sits a single nucleotide away, making a read error possible. The V and J genes are TRBV28 and TRBJ2-6; TRBD1 matches 9 bases. The length of the CDR3 is 14 residues. The germline V gene has CDR1 MDHEN and CDR2 SYDVKM. Written as DNA, the CDR3 is TGTGCCAGTGGACAGGGGTCTGGGGTCAACGTCCTGACTTTC. As protein: CASGQGSGVNVLTF. Combining the CDR3 with reference TRBV28 and TRBJ2-6 gives the whole variable domain DVKVTQSSRYLVKRTGEKVFLECVQDMDHENMFWYRQDPGLGLRLIYFSYDVKMKEKGDIPEGYSVSREKKERFSLILESASTNQTSMYLCASGQGSGVNVLTFGAGSRLTVL.

This clonotype was seen only once. One end of the junction does not line up with germline, which may come from a read error. The rearrangement joins TRBV28 to TRBJ2-1, with 8 bases matching TRBD2. This CDR3 has 15 residues. Germline V gene data show CDR1 as MDHEN and CDR2 as SYDVKM. The CDR3 loop is CATTFLSGKYSEQFF. The CDR3 coding sequence is TGTGCCACCACCTTCCTTAGCGGGAAATACAGTGAGCAGTTCTTC.

This sequence joins TRBV6-1 and TRBJ2-7; D perhaps matches TRBD1 (5 bases). The J call may be incorrect, as the DNA end agrees better with TRBJ2-1. Germline CDR1 and CDR2: MNHNS and SASEGT. This CDR3 has 13 residues. CDR3 sequence (DNA): TGTGCCACCCAGCACAGGAGCTCCTACGAGCAGTTCTTC. It encodes CATQHRSSYEQFF.

Of note for this clonotype: Compared with germline, one end of the junction differs, possibly owing to a read error. The gene calls are TRBV9 and TRBJ2-1, with 9 bases lining up with TRBD2. This CDR3 is 16 amino acids long. Germline values: CDR1 SGDLS, CDR2 YYNGEE. CDR3 loop: CASSPRRGTSKNEQFF. In DNA form, the CDR3 reads TGTGCCAGCAGCCCAAGGAGGGGGACTAGCAAGAATGAACAGTTCTTC.

This rearrangement joins TRBV7-8 to TRBJ2-2; D not certain. Germline V gene sequence: CDR1 SGHVS, CDR2 FQNEAQ. The CDR3 extends over 12 amino acids. This chain's CDR3 is CDNSFRVRELFF. DNA for the CDR3: TGTGACAACAGCTTTAGAGTGAGGGAGCTGTTTTTT.

As concerns this clonotype: One end of the junction varies from germline; a read error may be responsible. The chain employs TRBV11-2 and TRBJ2-3, with 7 nucleotides matching TRBD1. The CDR3 loop spans 14 amino acids. Germline V CDR1 and CDR2: SGHAT, FQNNGV. CDR3 residues: CASSSRDSIDTQCF. The CDR3 nucleotides are TGTGCCAGCAGCTCTCGGGACAGCATAGATACGCAGTGTTTT.

This clonotype was observed at least ten times. The chain uses TRBV6-2 or TRBV6-3 and TRBJ1-5; D ambiguous. The CDR3 extends over 16 amino acids. Trimming cost V 4 bases and J 2 bases, with 15 bases left between them. Germline V gene data show CDR1 as MNHEY and CDR2 as SVGEGT. The DNA for the CDR3 is TGTGCCAGCAGTTTTGATCCAGCCTGGGGCAATCAGCCCCAGCATTTT. Protein: CASSFDPAWGNQPQHF.

This clonotype came up many times. V gene TRBV6-6 combines with J gene TRBJ2-5; no reliable D call. Germline CDR1 is MNHNY and CDR2 is SVGAGI (reference sequence). V gave up 0 bases and J gave up 1 base, with 3 bases separating them. This CDR3 is built from 13 residues. The CDR3 coding sequence is TGTGCCAGCAGTTACTCCCTCCAAGAGACCCAGTACTTC. Protein: CASSYSLQETQYF.

This clonotype was recorded only once. An end of the junction differs from the germline gene, which may be a read error. V and J are TRBV6-1 and TRBJ2-1; weak D call: TRBD2 (6 bases). The V gene's germline CDR1 is MNHNS and CDR2 SASEGT. This CDR3 is 14 amino acids long. The chain's CDR3 is CVSSGLGGNNEQFF. In DNA form, the CDR3 reads TGTGTCAGCAGTGGGCTCGGAGGGAACAATGAGCAGTTCTTC.

This clonotype was counted at least ten times. The J gene is TRBJ2-2, the V gene TRBV6-1; 12 bases are shared with TRBD1. CDR1 MNHNS and CDR2 SASEGT come from the germline V gene. There are 16 residues in the CDR3. After removal of 4 bases from V and 7 bases from J, the junction contained 7 bases not matched to a gene. CDR3 residues: CASSGGQGAIGGELFF. The CDR3 DNA sequence: TGTGCCAGCAGTGGGGGACAGGGGGCGATTGGCGGGGAGCTGTTTTTT.

In regard to this clonotype: The conserved closing phenylalanine or tryptophan is absent in this CDR3, likely reflecting a read error. CDR3 amino acids: CSVSGEPVGDTQYL. DNA for the CDR3: TGCAGCGTTTCGGGGGAGCCGGTGGGAGATACGCAGTATCTT. The chain has TRBV29-1 and TRBJ2-3, with D tentatively TRBD2 (6 bases). The germline V gene encodes CDR1 SQVTM and CDR2 ANQGSEA. The CDR3 has 14 residues. V lost 5 bases, J lost 5 bases, and 17 bases lay in between.

As for this clonotype: One junction end disagrees with the germline gene, perhaps due to a read error. The V gene is TRBV6-6, the J gene TRBJ2-1, with D perhaps matching TRBD2 (5 bases). Germline V gene sequence: CDR1 MNHNY, CDR2 SVGAGI (reference sequence). CDR3 length equals 14 residues. The CDR3 bases are TGTGCCAGGTCCTTCGGGGAGAGACACAATGAGCGGTTCTTC. Protein sequence: CARSFGERHNERFF.

Points on this clonotype: The CDR3 does not end in the conserved phenylalanine or tryptophan, so this is likely a read error. The chain employs TRBV28 and TRBJ2-7, with D possibly being TRBD1 or TRBD2 (6 bases each). The germline CDR1 and CDR2 sequences are MDHEN and SYDVKM. The V gene lost 8 bases and the J gene lost 6 bases, with 14 bases spanning the gap. This CDR3 comprises 12 residues. The CDR3 is CASGVGGREQYL. CDR3 bases: TGTGCCAGCGGGGTAGGGGGGCGCGAGCAGTACTTA.